This T cell receptor beta chain appears in the sequencing data of a study of T cell repertoires in cytomegalovirus infection. Whole-study context: Alongside well-studied HLA-B-restricted CMV epitopes, recently identified HLA-C-restricted CMV epitopes were also used.

This CDR3 has 17 residues. The V gene end was trimmed by 1 base and the J gene end by 5 bases; junction bases not matched to a gene: 8. Germline CDR1 is MNHEY and CDR2 is SMNVEV (reference sequence). This clonotype has just one count. Its antigen remains unknown. Regarding the study as a whole: Ex vivo, HLA-C-restricted CMV-specific TCR beta clonotypes prevailed over the rest of the response. The cumulative frequency of public TCR beta families distinguished individuals who carried CMV together with the relevant HLA.

TCRdb ran MiXCR on the reads and lists one entry per CDR3 protein. In the table there are roughly 500,000 distinct CDR3 sequences, 30% to 40% of which are singletons. V usage is TRBV27 and J usage is TRBJ2-1, with TRBD2 identical over 10 bases. The clonotype was recovered from a human donor in good health (CMV status not recorded). Some clones in this sample may be carry-over from other donors' samples. Source: cultured PBMCs, taken from culture after CMV antigen stimulation. CDR3 sequence: CASSLYTAGGPDNEQFF. The CDR3 DNA reads TGTGCCAGCAGTTTATATACAGCGGGAGGGCCGGACAATGAGCAGTTCTTC.